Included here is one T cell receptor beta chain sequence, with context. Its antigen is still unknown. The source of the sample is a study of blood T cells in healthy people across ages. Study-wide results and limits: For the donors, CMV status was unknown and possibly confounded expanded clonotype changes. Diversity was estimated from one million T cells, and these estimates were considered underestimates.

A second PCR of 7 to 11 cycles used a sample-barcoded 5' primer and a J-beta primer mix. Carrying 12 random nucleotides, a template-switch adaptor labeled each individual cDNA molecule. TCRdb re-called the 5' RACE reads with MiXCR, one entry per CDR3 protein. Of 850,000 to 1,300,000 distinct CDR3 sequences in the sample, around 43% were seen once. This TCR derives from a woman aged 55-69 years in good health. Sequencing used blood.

The CDR3 DNA reads as TGCGCCAGCAGCTTGGGAAGACTAGGTGGGAACAATGAGCAGTTCTTC. Its protein product is CASSLGRLGGNNEQFF. The chain uses TRBV5-1 and TRBJ2-1; D might be TRBD2 (6 bases). V was trimmed by 0 bases and J by 5 bases, leaving 15 bases between them. The CDR3 has 16 amino acids. Germline values: CDR1 SGHRS, CDR2 YFSETQ.